This T cell receptor beta chain was captured in a study of T-cell reconstitution after alpha-beta-depleted transplantation in children. Study outcomes and limitations: Reportedly, roughly two months post-transplant, alpha-beta T cells arose from several hundred expanded graft clones. The high TCRbeta diversity at day 60 in some patients came from surviving recipient T cells and thymic progenitors. Newly produced T cells mostly provided counts and TCRbeta diversity after one year, as hyperexpanded clones declined.

Preparation of the TCRbeta library used unique molecular identifiers. TCRdb reprocessed the PCR reads via MiXCR and lists one record per CDR3 protein. The sample lists hundreds of thousands of distinct CDR3 sequences; roughly a tenth were seen once. The CDR3 runs to 15 residues. Trimming took off 3 bases at V and 2 bases at J, with 11 bases between the two ends. The sample holds many counts of this clonotype. The antigen is unknown. This receptor was identified in a child aged 2-15 years with inherited bone marrow failure, due to receive a stem cell transplant. Sequencing used PBMCs, obtained before TCRalphabeta/CD19-depleted stem cell transplant. The chain employs TRBV12-3 or TRBV12-4 and TRBJ2-1; D assignment may be TRBD1 or TRBD2 (5 bases each). CDR3 in DNA: TGTGCCAGCAGTTTCCACACGGGGCCCTACAATGAGCAGTTCTTC. Its translation is CASSFHTGPYNEQFF.